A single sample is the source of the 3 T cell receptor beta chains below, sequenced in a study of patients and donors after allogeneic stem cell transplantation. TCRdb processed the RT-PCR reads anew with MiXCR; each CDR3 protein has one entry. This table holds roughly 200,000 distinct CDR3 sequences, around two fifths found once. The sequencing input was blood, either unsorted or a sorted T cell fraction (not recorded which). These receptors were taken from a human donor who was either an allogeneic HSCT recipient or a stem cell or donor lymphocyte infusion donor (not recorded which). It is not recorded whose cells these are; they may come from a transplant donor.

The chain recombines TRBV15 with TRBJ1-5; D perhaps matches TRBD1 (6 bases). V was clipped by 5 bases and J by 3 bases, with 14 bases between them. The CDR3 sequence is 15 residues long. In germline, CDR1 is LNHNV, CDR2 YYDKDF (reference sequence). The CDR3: CATSPMDRDNQPQHF. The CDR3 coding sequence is TGTGCCACCAGCCCGATGGACAGAGACAATCAGCCCCAGCATTTT.

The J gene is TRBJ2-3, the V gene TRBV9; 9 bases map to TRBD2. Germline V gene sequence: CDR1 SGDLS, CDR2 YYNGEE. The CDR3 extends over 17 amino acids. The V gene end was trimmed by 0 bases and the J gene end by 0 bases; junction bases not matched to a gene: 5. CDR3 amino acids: CASSVGTLAGSTDTQYF. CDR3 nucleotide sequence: TGTGCCAGCAGCGTAGGTACTCTAGCGGGGAGCACAGATACGCAGTATTTT.

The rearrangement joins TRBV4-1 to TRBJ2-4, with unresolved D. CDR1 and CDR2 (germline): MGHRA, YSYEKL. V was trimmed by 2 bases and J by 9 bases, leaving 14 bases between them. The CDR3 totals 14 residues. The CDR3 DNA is TGCGCCAGCAGCCAAATCCAGCTGGGCGGCATTCAGTACTTC. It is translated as CASSQIQLGGIQYF.